One sample yielded the 28 T cell receptor beta chains listed below, sequenced in a study of CD8 T cells in ankylosing spondylitis (dated by TCRdb to about 2017). The library was built by means of 5' RACE. Sequencing was performed on an Illumina HiSeq 2500. TCRdb handled the public reads itself, with Q25 trimming in fastp and clone calling in MiXCR, and kept productive beta chains. When rows share a CDR3 protein, they turn into one entry using the most common DNA and genes. Within this sample are about 340,000 distinct CDR3 sequences, with roughly 15% of them counted one time only. Together, the top ten hold roughly 1.1% of the sample. Specimen: blood, either unsorted or a sorted T cell fraction (not recorded which). The origin of the receptors is a male donor with ankylosing spondylitis or in good health (not recorded which).

This clonotype was seen a handful of times. V usage is TRBV20-1 and J usage is TRBJ2-7, with D perhaps matching TRBD1 or TRBD2 (5 bases each). The V end was cut by 7 bases, the J end by 3 bases, with 10 bases between. The CDR3 covers 11 residues. Germline V gives CDR1 DFQATT, CDR2 SNEGSKA (reference sequence). CDR3 protein: CSVGTNYEQYF. The CDR3 DNA is TGCAGTGTCGGGACGAACTACGAGCAGTACTTC.

This clonotype was found many times. The chain links TRBV5-1 to TRBJ2-5, with D possibly being TRBD1 (5 bases). This CDR3 comprises 15 residues. Per germline, CDR1 SGHRS and CDR2 YFSETQ. Trimming stripped 4 bases from V and 0 bases from J, with 13 bases between. The CDR3 region is CASSPGAGNQETQYF. The DNA of the CDR3 is TGCGCCAGCAGCCCAGGAGCAGGGAACCAAGAGACCCAGTACTTC.

The table lists this clonotype with a few counts. The chain links TRBV6-1 to TRBJ1-6; no firm D call. The V and J ends lost 5 bases and 15 bases respectively, with 11 bases between them. Germline assignment: CDR1 MNHNS and CDR2 SASEGT. The CDR3 covers 11 residues. In DNA form, the CDR3 reads TGTGCCAGCAGTTCCCTCCCACTCCTCCACTTT. It translates to CASSSLPLLHF.

This clonotype was counted a few times. The rearrangement joins TRBV18 to TRBJ2-4; TRBD2 aligns across 10 bases. Germline-derived CDR1 and CDR2 are KGHSH and LQKENI. The V segment lost 3 bases and the J segment 1 base; nucleotides outside the gene matches: 15. The CDR3 sequence is 20 residues long. CDR3: CASSPPGLADNLAAKNIQYF. The CDR3 coding sequence is TGTGCCAGCTCACCTCCTGGACTAGCGGACAACTTAGCCGCCAAAAACATTCAGTACTTC.

The rearrangement joins TRBV5-1 to TRBJ2-3; a weak D match, TRBD2 (6 bases). The CDR3 is made up of 15 amino acids. V was cut by 1 base and J by 4 bases, with 13 bases left in between. Germline assignment: CDR1 SGHRS and CDR2 YFSETQ. The DNA of the CDR3 is TGCGCCAGCAGCTTGAGTGGAGGGCCTTCAGATACGCAGTATTTT. It translates to CASSLSGGPSDTQYF.

This clonotype came up a few times. The V call is TRBV5-1, the J call TRBJ2-5, with D possibly matching TRBD2 (5 bases). Trimming took 0 bases from V and 5 from J, leaving 14 bases between them. Germline CDR1 reads SGHRS; CDR2 reads YFSETQ. The CDR3 spans 15 residues. CDR3 region: CASSLGQRTGETQYF. The CDR3 nucleotides read TGCGCCAGCAGCTTGGGGCAGCGGACCGGGGAGACCCAGTACTTC.

CDR3 sequence reads: CATSDSSRTGTNGELFF. The CDR3, as DNA: TGTGCCACCAGTGACTCCTCCAGGACAGGGACGAACGGGGAGCTGTTTTTT. The rearrangement uses TRBV24-1 and TRBJ2-2; the match to TRBD1 covers 8 bases. Trimming took 4 bases from V and 7 from J; bases not matched to a gene: 13. Per germline, CDR1 KGHDR and CDR2 SFDVKD. The CDR3 consists of 17 residues.

The CDR3 nucleotides are TGCGCCAGCAGCCCCCGCGAAGGGGGGGTCAATGAGCAGTTCTTC. The encoded protein is CASSPREGGVNEQFF. The chain couples TRBV4-1 to TRBJ2-1; D is possibly TRBD2 (7 bases). Trimming cost V 4 bases and J 6 bases, with 16 bases left between them. The CDR3 sequence is 15 residues long. The V gene's germline CDR1 is MGHRA and CDR2 YSYEKL.

This clonotype was detected only a few times. The V and J genes are TRBV18 and TRBJ2-3; 7 bases map to TRBD2. V lost 0 bases and J lost 4; bases outside the gene matches: 7. Germline V CDR1 and CDR2: KGHSH, LQKENI. CDR3 length equals 16 residues. CDR3 region: CASSPPTGRSPDTQYF. The CDR3 nucleotides are TGTGCCAGCTCACCACCGACCGGGAGGTCCCCAGATACGCAGTATTTT. Using reference TRBV18 and TRBJ2-3 for the parts outside the CDR3, the full variable domain is NAGVMQNPRHLVRRRGQEARLRCSPMKGHSHVYWYRQLPEEGLKFMVYLQKENIIDESGMPKERFSAEFPKEGPSILRIQQVVRGDSAAYFCASSPPTGRSPDTQYFGPGTRLTVL.

This clonotype turned up a few times. The rearrangement links TRBV5-1 to TRBJ1-4; 8 bases align to TRBD1. CDR1 and CDR2 from the germline V gene are SGHRS and YFSETQ. The V gene end was trimmed by 2 bases and the J gene end by 2 bases; junction bases not matched to a gene: 5. This CDR3 has 16 residues. The chain's CDR3 is CASSFQGAETNEKLFF. In nucleotides, the CDR3 is TGCGCCAGCAGCTTTCAGGGGGCTGAGACTAATGAAAAACTGTTTTTT.

The genes are TRBV9 and TRBJ2-3; TRBD1 might be the D (5 bases). From germline, CDR1 is SGDLS and CDR2 YYNGEE. V was clipped by 3 bases and J by 5 bases, with 10 bases between them. The CDR3 loop spans 13 amino acids. Here the CDR3 reads CASSGKGIDTQYF. CDR3 DNA sequence: TGTGCCAGCAGCGGAAAGGGGATAGATACGCAGTATTTT.

The genes are TRBV3-1 and TRBJ2-5; TRBD1 matches at 7 bases. Trimming at V came to 1 base and at J to 1 base, leaving 9 bases not matched to a gene. Per the germline V gene, CDR1 is LGHDT and CDR2 is YNNKEL (reference sequence). The CDR3 totals 17 residues. The CDR3 coding sequence is TGTGCCAGCAGCCAAGTCGGAGACAGGGTTCGCCAAGAGACCCAGTACTTC. It specifies CASSQVGDRVRQETQYF.

This chain links TRBV6-2 or TRBV6-3 with TRBJ1-1; 7 bases are shared with TRBD1. The CDR3 is 14 amino acids. Germline V lookup: CDR1 MNHEY, CDR2 SVGEGT. Trimming cost V 2 bases and J 3 bases; bases outside gene matches: 3. In nucleotides, the CDR3 is TGTGCCAGCAGTTACGGGGACAGTTACACTGAAGCTTTCTTT. It is translated as CASSYGDSYTEAFF.

This clonotype was picked up a small number of times. The chain recombines TRBV19 with TRBJ2-5; TRBD2 aligns across 14 bases. The CDR3 has 16 amino acids. Trimming removed 2 bases from V and 5 bases from J; junction bases left unmatched: 4. Per germline, CDR1 LNHDA and CDR2 SQIVND (reference sequence). This CDR3 is CASSISGTSGSETQYF. The CDR3 nucleotides are TGTGCCAGTAGTATATCCGGGACTAGCGGGAGTGAGACCCAGTACTTC. The full variable domain, its missing parts supplied by reference TRBV19 and TRBJ2-5, is DGGITQSPKYLFRKEGQNVTLSCEQNLNHDAMYWYRQDPGQGLRLIYYSQIVNDFQKGDIAEGYSVSREKKESFPLTVTSAQKNPTAFYLCASSISGTSGSETQYFGPGTRLLVL.

This clonotype was seen more than once but under ten times. The genes are TRBV5-5 and TRBJ1-1; the match to TRBD1 covers 10 bases. This CDR3 is built from 18 residues. Looked up from germline, CDR1 is SGHKS and CDR2 is YYEKEE (reference sequence). V was pared by 0 bases and J by 1 base, with 9 bases of the junction left unmatched. CDR3 bases: TGTGCCAGCAGCTTGGCTCGACAGGGGGCGGTGTCGAACACTGAAGCTTTCTTT. Its translation: CASSLARQGAVSNTEAFF.

This clonotype was recorded a few times. The chain combines TRBV4-1 with TRBJ2-5; the D is unclear. Germline CDR1 reads MGHRA; CDR2 reads YSYEKL. This CDR3 is built from 13 residues. The V gene lost 4 bases and the J gene lost 5 bases, with 11 bases spanning the gap. This chain's CDR3 is CASSPFSSETQYF. The CDR3 DNA sequence: TGCGCCAGCAGCCCGTTTTCAAGTGAGACCCAGTACTTC.

The J gene is TRBJ2-5, the V gene TRBV4-1; D uncertain. Trimming removed 3 bases from V and 2 bases from J, with 16 bases in between. The CDR3 totals 16 residues. Germline-derived CDR1 and CDR2 are MGHRA and YSYEKL. The CDR3 nucleotides read TGCGCCAGCAGCCACACCCCCGTGGCCCGACAAGAGACCCAGTACTTC. Its translation: CASSHTPVARQETQYF.

The chain uses TRBV7-9 and TRBJ1-1; 10 bases line up with TRBD1. The V gene's germline CDR1 is SEHNR and CDR2 FQNEAQ (reference sequence). The CDR3 runs 15 residues. The ends lost 4 bases at V and 11 bases at J; junction bases unmatched: 13. The DNA of the CDR3 is TGTGCCAGCAGCTACGGGGACAGGGGACCATTCGGGGCTTTCTTT. It is translated as CASSYGDRGPFGAFF.

The chain couples TRBV11-1 to TRBJ2-2, with TRBD1 matching 8 bases. The trim removed 3 bases at V and 7 bases at J, leaving 7 bases unmatched. The CDR3 sequence is 15 residues long. Germline V CDR1 and CDR2: SGHAT, FQDESV (reference sequence). The CDR3 DNA sequence: TGTGCCAGCAGCTTTAGGCAGGGGGCCGGCGGGGAGCTGTTTTTT. Translating it yields CASSFRQGAGGELFF.

The table lists this clonotype with a count of one. The CDR3 spells CASRSGSSNEQFF. The CDR3 nucleotides are TGTGCCAGCAGGAGCGGGAGTAGCAATGAGCAGTTCTTC. The genes are TRBV11-3 and TRBJ2-1; 8 bases agree with TRBD2. With V trimmed by 6 bases and J by 6 bases, 4 bases remained unmatched. The germline V gene encodes CDR1 SGHNT and CDR2 YENEEA. The CDR3 has 13 amino acids.

This clonotype was counted only a few times. This chain uses TRBV29-1 with TRBJ2-5, with D perhaps matching TRBD1 or TRBD2 (5 bases each). The CDR3 consists of 12 residues. Germline V gene lookup returns CDR1 SQVTM and CDR2 ANQGSEA. V was shortened by 6 bases and J by 7 bases, with 15 bases between the two germline ends. CDR3 bases: TGCAGCGTGATACGGGACCCAAGGACCCAGTACTTC. This codes for CSVIRDPRTQYF. The entire variable domain, with the rest obtained from reference TRBV29-1 and TRBJ2-5, is as follows: SAVISQKPSRDICQRGTSLTIQCQVDSQVTMMFWYRQQPGQSLTLIATANQGSEATYESGFVIDKFPISRPNLTFSTLTVSNMSPEDSSIYLCSVIRDPRTQYFGPGTRLLVL.

The genes are TRBV12-3 or TRBV12-4 and TRBJ2-1, with D possibly called TRBD1 or TRBD2 (5 bases each). The CDR3 spans 17 residues. Trimming cost V 1 base and J 1 base, with 14 bases left between them. CDR3 DNA sequence: TGTGCCAGCAGTTTAGGCGAGGGGAGACGGTCCTACAATGAGCAGTTCTTC. Translation gives CASSLGEGRRSYNEQFF.

This clonotype was found a few times. The V and J genes are TRBV5-1 and TRBJ1-2; D perhaps matches TRBD1 (5 bases). This CDR3 is 13 amino acids long. Per the germline V gene, CDR1 is SGHRS and CDR2 is YFSETQ. V was cut by 4 bases and J by 8 bases, with 15 bases left in between. CDR3 region: CASSRGPLEGYTF. CDR3 nucleotide sequence: TGCGCCAGCAGCAGGGGACCGTTGGAAGGCTACACCTTC.

On this clonotype: One end of the junction varies from germline; a read error may be responsible. The chain carries TRBV7-8 and TRBJ2-7; 11 nucleotides agree with TRBD2. The V gene's germline CDR1 is SGHVS and CDR2 FQNEAQ. The CDR3 has 14 residues. CDR3 region: CASSLGSTRTSGSF. The CDR3 nucleotides read TGTGCCAGCAGCTTAGGATCCACGAGGACTAGCGGGTCCTTC.

A few counts support this clonotype. This rearrangement joins TRBV15 to TRBJ2-1; perhaps TRBD1 as D (6 bases). Germline loops: CDR1 LNHNV, CDR2 YYDKDF (reference sequence). V was shortened by 0 bases and J by 9 bases, with 12 bases between the two germline ends. The length of the CDR3 is 14 residues. CDR3 sequence: CATSRDRPGAEQFF. The CDR3 coding sequence is TGTGCCACCAGCAGAGATCGGCCAGGGGCTGAGCAGTTCTTC.

V gene TRBV5-1 combines with J gene TRBJ1-1; tentatively, D is TRBD1 (5 bases). The CDR3 totals 15 residues. The germline CDR1 and CDR2 sequences are SGHRS and YFSETQ. V was pared by 3 bases and J by 5 bases, with 17 bases between. The chain's CDR3 is CASSWESRAGTEAFF. The CDR3 DNA is TGCGCCAGCAGCTGGGAGTCGAGGGCAGGGACTGAAGCTTTCTTT.

The chain links TRBV6-5 to TRBJ2-1; tentatively, D is TRBD1 or TRBD2 (5 bases each). This CDR3 is 16 amino acids long. The V gene's germline CDR1 is MNHEY and CDR2 SVGAGI. With 7 bases removed from V and 6 bases from J, the gap between germline ends came to 22 bases. The CDR3 loop is CASILEGLNALNEQFF. The CDR3 bases are TGTGCCAGCATTCTAGAGGGGCTCAATGCGCTCAATGAGCAGTTCTTC.

This sequence joins TRBV20-1 and TRBJ2-1; 10 bases fit TRBD2. Trimming cost V 6 bases and J 3 bases; bases outside gene matches: 5. CDR3 length: 14 amino acids. From germline, CDR1 is DFQATT and CDR2 SNEGSKA (reference sequence). CDR3 sequence reads: CSATGLANYNEQFF. CDR3 DNA sequence: TGCAGTGCAACGGGACTAGCGAACTACAATGAGCAGTTCTTC.